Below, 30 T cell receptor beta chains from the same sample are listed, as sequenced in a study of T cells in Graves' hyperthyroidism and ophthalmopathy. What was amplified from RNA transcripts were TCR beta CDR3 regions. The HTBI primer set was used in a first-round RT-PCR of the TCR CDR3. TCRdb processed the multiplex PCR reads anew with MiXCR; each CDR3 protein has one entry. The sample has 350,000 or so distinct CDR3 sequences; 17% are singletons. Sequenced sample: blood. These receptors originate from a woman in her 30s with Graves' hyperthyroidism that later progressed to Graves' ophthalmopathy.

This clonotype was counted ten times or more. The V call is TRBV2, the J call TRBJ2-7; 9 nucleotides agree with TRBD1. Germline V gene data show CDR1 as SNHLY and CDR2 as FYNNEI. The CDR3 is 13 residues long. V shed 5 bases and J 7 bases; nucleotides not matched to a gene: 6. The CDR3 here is CASSYRGLKEQYF. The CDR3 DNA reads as TGTGCCAGCAGTTACAGGGGGCTAAAAGAGCAGTACTTC.

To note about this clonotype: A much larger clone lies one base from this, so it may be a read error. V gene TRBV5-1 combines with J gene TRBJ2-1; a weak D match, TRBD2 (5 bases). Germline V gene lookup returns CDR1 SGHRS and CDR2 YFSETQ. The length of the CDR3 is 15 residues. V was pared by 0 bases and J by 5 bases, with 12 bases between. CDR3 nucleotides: TGCGCCAGCAGCTTGGGTGGCGGGCTCCACAATGAGCAGTTCTTC. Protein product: CASSLGGGLHNEQFF.

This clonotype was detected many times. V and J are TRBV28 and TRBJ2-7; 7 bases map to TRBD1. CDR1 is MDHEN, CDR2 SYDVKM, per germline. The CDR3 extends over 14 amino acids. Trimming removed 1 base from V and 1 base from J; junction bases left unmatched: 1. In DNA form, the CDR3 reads TGTGCCAGCAGTTTATACAGGGGTTCCTACGAGCAGTACTTC. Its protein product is CASSLYRGSYEQYF.

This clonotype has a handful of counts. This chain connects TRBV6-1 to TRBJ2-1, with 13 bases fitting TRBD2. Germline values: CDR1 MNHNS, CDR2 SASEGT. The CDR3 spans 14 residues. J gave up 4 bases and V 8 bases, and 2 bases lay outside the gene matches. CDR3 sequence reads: CASGGLAGYNEQFF. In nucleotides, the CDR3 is TGTGCCAGCGGGGGACTAGCGGGATACAATGAGCAGTTCTTC.

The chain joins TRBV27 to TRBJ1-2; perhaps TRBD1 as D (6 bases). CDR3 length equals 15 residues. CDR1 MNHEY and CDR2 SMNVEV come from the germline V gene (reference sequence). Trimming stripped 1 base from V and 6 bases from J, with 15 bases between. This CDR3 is CASSLYRQGPHGYTF. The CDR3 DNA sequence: TGTGCCAGCAGTTTATACCGCCAGGGGCCCCATGGCTACACCTTC.

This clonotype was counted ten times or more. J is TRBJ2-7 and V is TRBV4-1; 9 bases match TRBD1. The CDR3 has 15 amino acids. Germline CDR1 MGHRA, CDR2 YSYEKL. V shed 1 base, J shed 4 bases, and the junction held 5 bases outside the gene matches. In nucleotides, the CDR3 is TGCGCCAGCAGCCAAGTCGGGACAGGGAGGTACGAGCAGTACTTC. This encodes CASSQVGTGRYEQYF.

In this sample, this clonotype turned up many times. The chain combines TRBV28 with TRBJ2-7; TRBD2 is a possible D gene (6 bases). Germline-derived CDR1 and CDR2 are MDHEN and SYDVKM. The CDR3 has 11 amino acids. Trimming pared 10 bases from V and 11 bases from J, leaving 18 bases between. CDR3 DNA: TGTGCCACCGGGGGACCCGAGGGAAAGTACTTC. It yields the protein CATGGPEGKYF.

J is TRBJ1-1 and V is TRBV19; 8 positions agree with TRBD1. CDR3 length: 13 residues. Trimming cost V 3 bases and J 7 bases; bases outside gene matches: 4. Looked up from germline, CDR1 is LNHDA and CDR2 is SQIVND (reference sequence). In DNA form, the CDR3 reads TGTGCCAGTAGTATTGACAGGGGTTTTGAAGCTTTCTTT. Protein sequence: CASSIDRGFEAFF.

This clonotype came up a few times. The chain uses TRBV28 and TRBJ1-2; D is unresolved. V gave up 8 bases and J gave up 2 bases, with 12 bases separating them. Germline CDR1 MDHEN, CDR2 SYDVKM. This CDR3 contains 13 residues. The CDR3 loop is CASGERMNYGYTF. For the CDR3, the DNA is TGTGCCAGCGGTGAACGTATGAACTATGGCTACACCTTC.

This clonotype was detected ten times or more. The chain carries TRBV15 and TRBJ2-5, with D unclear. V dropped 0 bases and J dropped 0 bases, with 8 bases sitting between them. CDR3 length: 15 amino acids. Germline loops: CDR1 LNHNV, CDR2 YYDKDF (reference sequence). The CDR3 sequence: CATSRDNSNQETQYF. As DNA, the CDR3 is TGTGCCACCAGCAGAGATAATTCTAACCAAGAGACCCAGTACTTC.

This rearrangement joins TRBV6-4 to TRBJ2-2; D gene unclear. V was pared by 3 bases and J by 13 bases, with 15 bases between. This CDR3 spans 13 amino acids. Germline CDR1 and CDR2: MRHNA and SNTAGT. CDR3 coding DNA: TGTGCCAGCAGTGAAATTTTGGCAATCGGGCTGTTTTTT. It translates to CASSEILAIGLFF.

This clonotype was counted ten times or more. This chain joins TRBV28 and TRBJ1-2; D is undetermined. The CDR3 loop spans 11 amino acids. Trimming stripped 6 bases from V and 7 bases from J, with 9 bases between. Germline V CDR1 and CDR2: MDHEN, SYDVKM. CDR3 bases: TGTGCCAGCAGGGGTCGGGTTGGCTACACCTTC. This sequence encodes CASRGRVGYTF.

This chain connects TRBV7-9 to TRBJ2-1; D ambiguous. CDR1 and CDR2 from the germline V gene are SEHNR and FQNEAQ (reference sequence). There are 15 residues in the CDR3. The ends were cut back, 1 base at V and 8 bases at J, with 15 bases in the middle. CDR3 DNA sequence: TGTGCCAGCAGCTTAGAACGGGCCCGTTTAGATGAGCAGTTCTTC. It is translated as CASSLERARLDEQFF.

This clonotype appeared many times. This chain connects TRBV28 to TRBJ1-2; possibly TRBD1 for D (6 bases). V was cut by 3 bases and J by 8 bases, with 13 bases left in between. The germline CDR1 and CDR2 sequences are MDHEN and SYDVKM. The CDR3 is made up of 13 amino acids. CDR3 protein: CASSFFWTEGYTF. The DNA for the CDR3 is TGTGCCAGCAGTTTTTTTTGGACAGAAGGCTACACCTTC.

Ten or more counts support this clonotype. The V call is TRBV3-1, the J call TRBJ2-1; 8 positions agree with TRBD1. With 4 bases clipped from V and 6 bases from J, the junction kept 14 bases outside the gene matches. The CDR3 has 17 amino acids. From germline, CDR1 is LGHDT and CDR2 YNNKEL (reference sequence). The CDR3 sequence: CASSRDRGFLGRNEQFF. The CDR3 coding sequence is TGTGCCAGCAGCCGAGACAGGGGTTTTTTGGGTCGCAATGAGCAGTTCTTC.

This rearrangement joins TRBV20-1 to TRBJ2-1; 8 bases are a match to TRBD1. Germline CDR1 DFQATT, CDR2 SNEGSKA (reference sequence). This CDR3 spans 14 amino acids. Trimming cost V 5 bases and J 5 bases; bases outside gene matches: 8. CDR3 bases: TGCAGTGCTGGGAGGACAGGGATTAACAATGAGCAGTTCTTC. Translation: CSAGRTGINNEQFF.

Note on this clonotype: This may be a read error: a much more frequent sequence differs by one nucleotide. CDR3: CASSPRQGGNTEACF. In DNA, the CDR3 is TGTGCCAGCAGCCCTCGACAGGGGGGCAACACTGAAGCTTGCTTT. The gene calls are TRBV9 and TRBJ1-1; 9 nucleotides line up with TRBD1. This CDR3 has 15 amino acids. Germline values: CDR1 SGDLS, CDR2 YYNGEE. Using reference TRBV9 and TRBJ1-1 for the parts outside the CDR3, the full variable domain is DSGVTQTPKHLITATGQRVTLRCSPRSGDLSVYWYQQSLDQGLQFLIQYYNGEERAKGNILERFSAQQFPDLHSELNLSSLELGDSALYFCASSPRQGGNTEACFGQGTRLTVV.

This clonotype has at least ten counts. The CDR3 DNA reads TGCGCCAGCAGGGGACAGGGGGCAATGAACACTGAAGCTTTCTTT. This codes for CASRGQGAMNTEAFF. The chain carries TRBV5-1 and TRBJ1-1; 12 bases agree with TRBD1. The CDR3 has 15 residues. Unmatched junction bases numbered 2, after V lost 5 bases and J lost 0 bases. Per germline, CDR1 SGHRS and CDR2 YFSETQ. Full variable domain (missing parts from reference TRBV5-1 and TRBJ1-1): KAGVTQTPRYLIKTRGQQVTLSCSPISGHRSVSWYQQTPGQGLQFLFEYFSETQRNKGNFPGRFSGRQFSNSRSEMNVSTLELGDSALYLCASRGQGAMNTEAFFGQGTRLTVV.

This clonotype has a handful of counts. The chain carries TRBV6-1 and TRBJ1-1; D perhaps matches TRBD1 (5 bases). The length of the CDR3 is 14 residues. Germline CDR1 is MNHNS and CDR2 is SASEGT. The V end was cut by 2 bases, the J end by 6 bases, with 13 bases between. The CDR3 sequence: CASSETGTGAEAFF. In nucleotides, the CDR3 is TGTGCCAGCAGTGAAACCGGGACGGGGGCTGAAGCTTTCTTT.

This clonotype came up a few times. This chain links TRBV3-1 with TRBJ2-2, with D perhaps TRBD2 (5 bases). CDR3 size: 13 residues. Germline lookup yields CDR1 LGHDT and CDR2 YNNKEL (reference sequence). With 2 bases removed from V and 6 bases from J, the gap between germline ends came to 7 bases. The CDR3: CASSQTEAGELFF. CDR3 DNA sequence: TGTGCCAGCAGCCAAACGGAGGCCGGGGAGCTGTTTTTT.

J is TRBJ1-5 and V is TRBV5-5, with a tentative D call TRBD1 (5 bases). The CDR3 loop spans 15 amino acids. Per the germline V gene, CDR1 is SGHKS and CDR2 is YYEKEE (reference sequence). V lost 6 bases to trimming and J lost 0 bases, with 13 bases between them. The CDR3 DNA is TGTGCCAGCACCCTGGGGGGATATAGCAATCAGCCCCAGCATTTT. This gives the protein CASTLGGYSNQPQHF.

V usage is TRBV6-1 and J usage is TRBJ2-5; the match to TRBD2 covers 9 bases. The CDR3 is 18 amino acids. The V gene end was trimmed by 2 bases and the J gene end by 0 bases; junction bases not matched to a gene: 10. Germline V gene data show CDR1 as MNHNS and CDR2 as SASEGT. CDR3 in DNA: TGTGCCAGCAGTGAACCCCGGCTAGCGGGGTTGAACCAAGAGACCCAGTACTTC. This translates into CASSEPRLAGLNQETQYF.

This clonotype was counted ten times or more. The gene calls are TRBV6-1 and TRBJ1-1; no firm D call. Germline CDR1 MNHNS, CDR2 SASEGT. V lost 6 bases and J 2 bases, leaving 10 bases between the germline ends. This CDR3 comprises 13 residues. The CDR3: CASRVGFNTEAFF. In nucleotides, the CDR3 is TGTGCCAGCAGGGTGGGATTTAACACTGAAGCTTTCTTT.

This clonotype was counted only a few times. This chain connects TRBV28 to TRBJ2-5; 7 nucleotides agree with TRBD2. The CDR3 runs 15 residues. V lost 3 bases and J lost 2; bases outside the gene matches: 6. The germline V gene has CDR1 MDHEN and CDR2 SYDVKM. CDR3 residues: CASSLGGGLQETQYF. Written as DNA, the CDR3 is TGTGCCAGCAGTTTGGGCGGGGGACTACAAGAGACCCAGTACTTC.

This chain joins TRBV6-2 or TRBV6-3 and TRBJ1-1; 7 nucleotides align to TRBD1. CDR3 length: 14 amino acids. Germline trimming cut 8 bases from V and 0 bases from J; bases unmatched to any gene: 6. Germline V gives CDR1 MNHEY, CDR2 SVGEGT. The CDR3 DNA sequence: TGTGCCAGCGCGGGCAGGGGGATGAACACTGAAGCTTTCTTT. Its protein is CASAGRGMNTEAFF.

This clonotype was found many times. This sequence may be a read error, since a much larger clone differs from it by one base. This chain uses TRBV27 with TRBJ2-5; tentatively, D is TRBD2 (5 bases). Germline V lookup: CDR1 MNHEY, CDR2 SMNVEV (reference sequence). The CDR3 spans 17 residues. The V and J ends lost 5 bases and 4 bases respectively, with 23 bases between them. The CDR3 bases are TGTGCCAGCAGTCCCTGGAGGCGGGCCAAGGCTTTAGAGACCCAGTACTTC. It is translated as CASSPWRRAKALETQYF.

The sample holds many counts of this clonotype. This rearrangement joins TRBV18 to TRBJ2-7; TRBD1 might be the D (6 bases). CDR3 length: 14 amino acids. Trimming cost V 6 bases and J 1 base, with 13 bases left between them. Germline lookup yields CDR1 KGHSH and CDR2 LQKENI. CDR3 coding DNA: TGTGCCAGCTCCCCCCCGGGACAATCCTACGAGCAGTACTTC. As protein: CASSPPGQSYEQYF.

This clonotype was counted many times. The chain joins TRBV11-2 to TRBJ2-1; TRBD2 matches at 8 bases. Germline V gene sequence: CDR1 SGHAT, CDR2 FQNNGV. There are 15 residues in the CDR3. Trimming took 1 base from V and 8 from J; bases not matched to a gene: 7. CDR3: CASSLAGGVWYEQFF. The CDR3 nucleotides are TGTGCCAGCAGCTTAGCGGGGGGGGTTTGGTATGAGCAGTTCTTC.

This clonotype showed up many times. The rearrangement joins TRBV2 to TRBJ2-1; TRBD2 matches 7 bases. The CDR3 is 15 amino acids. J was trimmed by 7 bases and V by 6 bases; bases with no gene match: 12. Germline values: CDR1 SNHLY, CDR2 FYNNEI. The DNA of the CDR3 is TGTGCCAGCAGGACCTCTGCGGGGGTAGGTAATGAGCAGTTCTTC. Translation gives CASRTSAGVGNEQFF. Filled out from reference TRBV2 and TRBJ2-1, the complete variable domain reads EPEVTQTPSHQVTQMGQEVILRCVPISNHLYFYWYRQILGQKVEFLVSFYNNEISEKSEIFDDQFSVERPDGSNFTLKIRSTKLEDSAMYFCASRTSAGVGNEQFFGPGTRLTVL.

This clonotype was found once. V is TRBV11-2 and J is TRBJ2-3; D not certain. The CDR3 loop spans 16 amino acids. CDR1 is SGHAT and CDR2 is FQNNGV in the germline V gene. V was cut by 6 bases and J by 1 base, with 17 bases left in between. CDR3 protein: CASRGAEWPRTDTQYF. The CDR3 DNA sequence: TGTGCCAGCAGGGGCGCAGAGTGGCCCCGCACAGATACGCAGTATTTT. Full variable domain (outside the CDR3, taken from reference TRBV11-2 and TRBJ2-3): EAGVAQSPRYKIIEKRQSVAFWCNPISGHATLYWYQQILGQGPKLLIQFQNNGVVDDSQLPKDRFSAERLKGVDSTLKIQPAKLEDSAVYLCASRGAEWPRTDTQYFGPGTRLTVL.